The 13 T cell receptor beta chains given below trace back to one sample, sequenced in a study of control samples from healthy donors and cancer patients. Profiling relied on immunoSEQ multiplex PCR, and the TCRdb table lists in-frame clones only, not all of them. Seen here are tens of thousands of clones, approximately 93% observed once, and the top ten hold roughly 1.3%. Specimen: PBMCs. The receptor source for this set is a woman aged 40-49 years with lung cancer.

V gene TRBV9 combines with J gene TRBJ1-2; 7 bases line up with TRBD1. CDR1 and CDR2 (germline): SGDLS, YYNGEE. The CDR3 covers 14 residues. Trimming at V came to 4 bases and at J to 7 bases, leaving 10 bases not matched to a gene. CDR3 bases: TGTGCCAGCAGCCCAGAGACAGGGTCAGGTGGCTACACCTTC. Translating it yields CASSPETGSGGYTF.

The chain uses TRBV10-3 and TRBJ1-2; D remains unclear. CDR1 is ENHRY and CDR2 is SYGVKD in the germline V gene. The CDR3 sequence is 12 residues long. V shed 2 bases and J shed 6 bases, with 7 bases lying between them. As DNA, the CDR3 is TGTGCCATCAGTGAGGAACTCCATGGCTACACCTTC. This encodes CAISEELHGYTF.

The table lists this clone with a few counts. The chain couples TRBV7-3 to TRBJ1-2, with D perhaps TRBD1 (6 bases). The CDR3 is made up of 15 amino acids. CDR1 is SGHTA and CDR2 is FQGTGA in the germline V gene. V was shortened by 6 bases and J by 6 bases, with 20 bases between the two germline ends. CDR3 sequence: CASRGSGQMGHGYTF. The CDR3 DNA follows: TGTGCCAGCAGGGGTTCGGGACAAATGGGCCATGGCTACACCTTC.

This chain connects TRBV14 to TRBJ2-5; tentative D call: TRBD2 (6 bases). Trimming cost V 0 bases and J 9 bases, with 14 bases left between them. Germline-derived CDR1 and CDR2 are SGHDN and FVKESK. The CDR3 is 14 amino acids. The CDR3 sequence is CASSQDSRREAQYF. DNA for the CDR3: TGTGCCAGCAGCCAAGATTCGCGGAGGGAGGCCCAGTACTTC.

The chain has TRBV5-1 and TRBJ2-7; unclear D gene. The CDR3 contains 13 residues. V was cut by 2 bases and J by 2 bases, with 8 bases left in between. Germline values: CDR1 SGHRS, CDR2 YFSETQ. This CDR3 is CASSLTGTYEQYF. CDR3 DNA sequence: TGCGCCAGCAGCTTAACGGGTACCTACGAGCAGTACTTC.

The CDR3 region has the DNA TGTGCCAGCACCTGGAGCGGGGGGAAGTACAATGAGCAGTTCTTC. Amino acid sequence: CASTWSGGKYNEQFF. The V and J genes are TRBV6-5 and TRBJ2-1; TRBD2 matches 9 bases. The ends lost 7 bases at V and 4 bases at J; junction bases unmatched: 8. CDR3 length: 15 residues. Germline CDR1 and CDR2: MNHEY and SVGAGI.

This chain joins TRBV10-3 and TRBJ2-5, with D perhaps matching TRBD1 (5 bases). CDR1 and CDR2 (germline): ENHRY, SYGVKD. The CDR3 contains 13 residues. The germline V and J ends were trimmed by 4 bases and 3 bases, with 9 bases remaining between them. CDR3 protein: CAISGQPKETQYF. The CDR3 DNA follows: TGTGCCATCAGTGGACAGCCGAAAGAGACCCAGTACTTC.

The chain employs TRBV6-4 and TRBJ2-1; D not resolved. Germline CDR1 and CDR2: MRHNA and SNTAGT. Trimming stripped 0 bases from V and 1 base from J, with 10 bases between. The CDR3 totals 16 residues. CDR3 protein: CASSDSSRRSYNEQFF. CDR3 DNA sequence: TGTGCCAGCAGTGACTCTTCCAGGCGATCCTACAATGAGCAGTTCTTC.

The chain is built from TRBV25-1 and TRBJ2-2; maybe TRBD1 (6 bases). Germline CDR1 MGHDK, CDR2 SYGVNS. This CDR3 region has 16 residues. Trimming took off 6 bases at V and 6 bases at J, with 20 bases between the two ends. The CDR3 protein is CASRSTGSGLPGELFF. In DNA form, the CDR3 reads TGTGCCAGCAGATCTACAGGGTCGGGCCTGCCCGGGGAGCTGTTTTTT.

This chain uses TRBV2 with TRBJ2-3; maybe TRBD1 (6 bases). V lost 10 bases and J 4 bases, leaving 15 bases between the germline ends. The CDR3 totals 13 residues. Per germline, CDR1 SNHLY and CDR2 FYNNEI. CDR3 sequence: CATHGKGADTQYF. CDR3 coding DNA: TGTGCCACCCACGGAAAGGGGGCAGATACGCAGTATTTT.

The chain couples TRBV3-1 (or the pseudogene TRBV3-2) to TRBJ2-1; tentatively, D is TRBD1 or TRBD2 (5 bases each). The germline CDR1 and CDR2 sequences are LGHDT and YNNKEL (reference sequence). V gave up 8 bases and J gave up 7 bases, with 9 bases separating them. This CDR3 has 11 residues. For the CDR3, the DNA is TGTGCCAGCCTCGGGGCGAATGAGCAGTTCTTC. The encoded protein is CASLGANEQFF.

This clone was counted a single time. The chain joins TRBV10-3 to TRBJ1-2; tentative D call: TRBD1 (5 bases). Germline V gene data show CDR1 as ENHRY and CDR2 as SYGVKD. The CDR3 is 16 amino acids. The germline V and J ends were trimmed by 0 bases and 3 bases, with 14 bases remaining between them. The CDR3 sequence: CAISESYGGSDYGYTF. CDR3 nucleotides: TGTGCCATCAGTGAGTCTTACGGGGGGAGTGACTATGGCTACACCTTC.

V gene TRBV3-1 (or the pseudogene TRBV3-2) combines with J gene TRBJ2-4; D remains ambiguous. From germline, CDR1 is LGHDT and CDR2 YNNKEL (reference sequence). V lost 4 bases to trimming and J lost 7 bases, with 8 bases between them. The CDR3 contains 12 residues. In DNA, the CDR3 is TGTGCCAGCAGCCGAGACCGCAACATTCAGTACTTC. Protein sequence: CASSRDRNIQYF.